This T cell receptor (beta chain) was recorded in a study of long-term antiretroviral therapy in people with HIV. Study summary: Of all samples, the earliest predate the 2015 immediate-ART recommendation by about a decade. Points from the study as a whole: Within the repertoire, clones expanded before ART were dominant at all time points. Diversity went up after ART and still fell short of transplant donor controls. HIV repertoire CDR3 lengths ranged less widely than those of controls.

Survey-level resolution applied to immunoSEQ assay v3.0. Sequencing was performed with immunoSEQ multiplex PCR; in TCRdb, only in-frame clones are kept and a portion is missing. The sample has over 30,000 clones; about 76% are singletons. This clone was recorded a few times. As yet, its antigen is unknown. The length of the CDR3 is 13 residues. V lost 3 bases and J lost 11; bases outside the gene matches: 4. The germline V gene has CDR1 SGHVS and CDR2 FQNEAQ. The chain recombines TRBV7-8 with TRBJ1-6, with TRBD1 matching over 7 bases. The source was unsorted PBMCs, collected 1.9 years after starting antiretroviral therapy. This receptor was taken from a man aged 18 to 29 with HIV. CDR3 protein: CASSFSGTAPLHF. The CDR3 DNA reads TGTGCCAGCAGCTTCTCCGGGACAGCACCCCTCCACTTT.